The text below deals with one T cell receptor beta chain. Its antigen is unknown. CDR3 length equals 18 residues. The germline CDR1 and CDR2 sequences are SGHDN and FVKESK. The V and J ends lost 1 base and 0 bases respectively, with 16 bases between them. This entry belongs to a study of T-cell reconstitution after alpha-beta-depleted transplantation in children. This sample's TCRbeta library carried unique molecular identifier barcodes. One entry per CDR3 protein results from TCRdb running MiXCR on the PCR reads. The data show hundreds of thousands of distinct CDR3 sequences, around 15% seen once. Study observations and caveats: The study traced high day-60 TCRbeta diversity in some patients to surviving recipient T cells and thymic progenitors. Alpha-beta T cells present about two months after transplant were reported to originate from several hundred expanded graft clones.

The chain couples TRBV14 to TRBJ2-1; D might be TRBD2 (5 bases). The material sequenced was PBMCs, mostly from graft donor cells, taken 360 days after TCRalphabeta/CD19-depleted stem cell transplant. The sequence was collected from a male patient between 2 and 10 years old who had a stem cell transplant for acute lymphoblastic leukemia, so the T cells may come from the graft donor. In DNA, the CDR3 is TGTGCCAGCAGCCAAGGGGTCAAGCGGACCCGCTCCTACAATGAGCAGTTCTTC. As protein: CASSQGVKRTRSYNEQFF.